Listed here is a single T cell receptor beta chain. This sample is drawn from a study of OX40 agonist ivuxolimab in advanced cancers. The overall study: Intravenous ivuxolimab was administered to patients every 2 weeks at 0.01 to 10 mg/kg. Subjects had a mean age of approximately 60 years, with a range of 23 to 79; more than 75% were male.

Looked up from germline, CDR1 is SGHDN and CDR2 is FVKESK. V was clipped by 4 bases and J by 5 bases; unmatched bases: 18. The CDR3 is 19 residues long. Some clones are missing from TCRdb's copy, which holds only in-frame ones; the method was immunoSEQ multiplex PCR. The table shows roughly 52,000 clones, with roughly four fifths occurring only once. This receptor was identified in an adult with an advanced solid tumor such as melanoma, head and neck, liver or kidney cancer. The genes are TRBV14 and TRBJ2-1, with 9 bases lining up with TRBD2. Sequences were derived from CD4+ or CD8+ T cells sorted from blood, sampled in a trial of the OX40 agonist ivuxolimab. The CDR3 DNA reads as TGTGCCAGCAGCCCGGGACCGAGCGGGAGGCTTACTTTGAACAATGAGCAGTTCTTC. Translated, it gives CASSPGPSGRLTLNNEQFF.